Described below is a single TCR beta chain sequence and its context. Its specificity is not known. A junction boundary mismatches the germline segment, possibly from a read error. The data were obtained in a study of cytomegalovirus exposure and HLA in healthy donors. General study findings and limits: After further analysis at a later stage, around 17,000 TCR beta sequences were associated with HLA alleles at 0.05 false discovery rate.

This CDR3 has 12 amino acids. The germline CDR1 and CDR2 sequences are SEHNR and FQNEAQ (reference sequence). PCR employed 60 Vbeta and 13 Jbeta primers. Generated by immunoSEQ multiplex PCR, the TCRdb table keeps only in-frame clones and is missing some. The sample contains around 120,000 clones, 65% to 80% of which appear only once. Sequencing was carried out using PBMCs. This sequence joins TRBV7-9 and TRBJ2-1; 8 positions agree with TRBD1. The TCR originated in a woman in her thirties or forties in good health and CMV-seropositive. The DNA for the CDR3 is TGTTCCAGCAGCCTCCCGGACAGGGTACAGTTCTTC. This translates into CSSSLPDRVQFF.